Each of the 32 T cell receptor beta chains below was sequenced from the same sample in a study of T cell clonality in common variable immunodeficiency. Whole-study findings and limits: Fewer deletions and N-nucleotide insertions were reportedly seen in common variable immunodeficiency TCR beta sequences.

Libraries were prepared by immunoSEQ multiplex PCR; TCRdb keeps only in-frame clonotypes and omits some of them. The profile covers 20,000 to 30,000 clones, none occurring a single time. Antigen specificity for these receptors is unknown. Sequences were obtained from peripheral blood mononuclear cells. These TCRs come from a human donor with common variable immunodeficiency.

This clone was observed a handful of times. Sequencing ends 3 residues short of the CDR3 end; the germline J gene provides the rest. The V gene is TRBV19, the J gene TRBJ1-4; D possibly corresponds to TRBD1 (5 bases). The CDR3 loop spans 15 amino acids. The V end lost 7 bases, the J end lost 8 bases, and 20 bases lay between the germline ends. Germline-derived CDR1 and CDR2 are LNHDA and SQIVND (reference sequence). CDR3 region: CASNERGGIGEKLFF. Partial CDR3 DNA: TGTGCCAGTAACGAGAGGGGAGGGATAGGCGAAAAA.

This clone was recorded many times. The read falls 3 residues short of the CDR3 end, and the missing part is taken from the germline J gene. V and J are TRBV18 and TRBJ1-2; no clear D gene. The germline gives CDR1 KGHSH, CDR2 LQKENI. This CDR3 is built from 15 residues. V lost 2 bases to trimming and J lost 4 bases, with 14 bases between them. Incomplete CDR3 DNA: TGTGCCAGCTCACCAATGGCGGGGTCCAGCTATGGC. Translation gives CASSPMAGSSYG. The whole CDR3 protein is CASSPMAGSSYGYTF.

This clone has at least ten counts. The read finishes 3 residues shy of the CDR3 end, and the germline J gene is used to complete it. This chain uses TRBV4-1 with TRBJ1-2, with D possibly being TRBD1 (5 bases). The germline V gene has CDR1 MGHRA and CDR2 YSYEKL. The CDR3 is 14 residues long. The CDR3 DNA, read in part, is TGCGCCAGCAGCCCAACGCAGGTCCAGGGAGGC. It encodes CASSPTQVQGG. The full-length CDR3 reads as CASSPTQVQGGYTF.

This clone was picked up many times. Read sequence stops 3 residues before the CDR3 end, and the germline J gene provides the missing end. This sequence joins TRBV30 and TRBJ1-2; 7 bases line up with TRBD1. There are 14 residues in the CDR3. V was clipped by 2 bases and J by 5 bases; unmatched bases: 8. Germline lookup yields CDR1 GTSNPN and CDR2 SVGIG (reference sequence). Incomplete CDR3 DNA: TGTGCCTGGAGTTACAGGGGCAATTCATATGGC. Protein: CAWSYRGNSYG. The whole CDR3 protein is CAWSYRGNSYGYTF.

In this sample, this clone turned up a few times. With the read ending 3 residues before the CDR3 end, the germline J gene is used to fill in that end. J is TRBJ2-5 and V is TRBV7-2, with 13 positions matching TRBD2. In germline, CDR1 is SGHTA, CDR2 FQGNSA. There are 15 residues in the CDR3. V was pared by 5 bases and J by 3 bases, with 3 bases of the junction left unmatched. CDR3 bases read: TGTGCCAGCAGCCGCGGACTAGCGGGAGAAGAGACC. It translates to CASSRGLAGEET. The whole CDR3 protein reads CASSRGLAGEETQYF.

This clone was detected many times. The CDR3 is cut off 3 residues early in the read; its end comes from the germline J gene. This rearrangement joins TRBV7-9 to TRBJ1-2, with TRBD1 matching 7 bases. The CDR3 consists of 14 residues. Germline V gives CDR1 SEHNR, CDR2 FQNEAQ (reference sequence). The junction had 7 bases not matched to a gene; V was cut back by 5 bases and J by 4 bases. CDR3 DNA, as far as it was read: TGTGCCAGCAGCCGACAGGGTCGGGCCTATGGC. Its protein is CASSRQGRAYG. Given in full, the CDR3 is CASSRQGRAYGYTF. The full variable domain, completed using reference TRBV7-9 and TRBJ1-2, is DTGVSQNPRHKITKRGQNVTFRCDPISEHNRLYWYRQTLGQGPEFLTYFQNEAQLEKSRLLSDRFSAERPKGSFSTLEIQRTEQGDSAMYLCASSRQGRAYGYTFGSGTRLTVV.

This clone was picked up many times. With the read ending 3 residues before the CDR3 end, the germline J gene is used to fill in that end. V usage is TRBV10-1 and J usage is TRBJ1-1; D is unresolved. Germline V CDR1 and CDR2: WNHNN, SYGVQD (reference sequence). V dropped 3 bases and J dropped 5 bases, with 10 bases sitting between them. The CDR3 has 13 amino acids. The covered CDR3 bases are TGCGCCAGCAGTGACCAAACTTCGACTGAA. Translating gives CASSDQTSTE. The full CDR3 is CASSDQTSTEAFF.

To note about this clone: The read halts 3 residues ahead of the CDR3 end, with the missing end drawn from the germline J gene. The V call is TRBV5-1, the J call TRBJ2-7; 9 positions agree with TRBD1. Germline CDR1 reads SGHRS; CDR2 reads YFSETQ. This CDR3 is built from 14 residues. The V gene end was trimmed by 5 bases and the J gene end by 5 bases; junction bases not matched to a gene: 8. The CDR3 spells CASRYRDRDDEQYF. CDR3 DNA (partial): TGCGCCAGCAGATACCGGGACAGGGACGACGAG.

Concerning this clone: The CDR3 end is not reached by the read, which stops 3 residues before it; the germline J gene fills it in. This chain uses TRBV7-3 with TRBJ2-1; D gene unclear. The CDR3 sequence is 15 residues long. Germline V CDR1 and CDR2: SGHTA, FQGTGA. V dropped 0 bases and J dropped 0 bases, with 6 bases sitting between them. The CDR3 DNA, read in part, is TGTGCCAGCAGCTTAACCACCAGCTCCTACAATGAG. Amino acid sequence: CASSLTTSSYNE. The entire CDR3 reads CASSLTTSSYNEQFF.

In this sample, this clone turned up many times. The read is 3 residues too short to cover the CDR3 end, so that end is filled in from the germline J gene. J is TRBJ1-2 and V is TRBV7-9; 7 nucleotides align to TRBD1. CDR1 and CDR2 (germline): SEHNR, FQNEAQ (reference sequence). Losses at the gene ends were 0 bases for V and 4 bases for J; bases not matched to a gene: 5. The CDR3 is 15 residues long. CDR3 bases read: TGTGCCAGCAGCTTAGCGTCGGGACAGACCTATGGC. Translated: CASSLASGQTYG. The whole CDR3 sequence is CASSLASGQTYGYTF.

With regard to this clone: Sequencing ends 3 residues short of the CDR3 end; the germline J gene provides the rest. This sequence joins TRBV20-1 and TRBJ2-7; the D is unclear. V lost 3 bases and J 3 bases, leaving 6 bases between the germline ends. Germline CDR1 reads DFQATT; CDR2 reads SNEGSKA (reference sequence). This CDR3 has 11 amino acids. The CDR3 protein is CSASQSYEQYF. Incomplete CDR3 DNA: TGCAGTGCTAGTCAGAGCTACGAG.

This clone was picked up many times. The observed sequence ends 3 residues before the CDR3 terminus, with the missing tail filled in from the germline J gene. The V gene is TRBV19, the J gene TRBJ1-4, with D possibly TRBD1 on 5 matching bases. The germline V gene encodes CDR1 LNHDA and CDR2 SQIVND (reference sequence). This CDR3 has 15 residues. Between the trimmed V and J ends, which lost 4 bases and 8 bases, there was a span of 17 bases. The part of the CDR3 DNA that was read is TGTGCCAGTAGTAGCCGGACACGAGGAGAGGAAAAA. Translating gives CASSSRTRGEEK. The entire CDR3 sequence reads CASSSRTRGEEKLFF.

This clone was seen a few times. The CDR3 extends 3 residues past the end of the read, so its final part is completed from the germline J gene. The rearrangement joins TRBV30 to TRBJ1-2, with 11 bases matching TRBD1. V was clipped by 4 bases and J by 2 bases; unmatched bases: 6. The CDR3 runs 15 residues. Germline CDR1 and CDR2: GTSNPN and SVGIG (reference sequence). CDR3 in amino acids: CAWNPGTGGNYGYTF. The sequenced CDR3 bases are TGTGCCTGGAACCCCGGGACAGGGGGAAACTATGGC.

This clone came up a few times. The CDR3 end lies 3 residues beyond the end of the read and is filled in from the germline J gene. The chain recombines TRBV7-6 with TRBJ2-7, with D possibly being TRBD1 (5 bases). The CDR3 has 13 amino acids. V dropped 1 base and J dropped 4 bases, with 8 bases sitting between them. From germline, CDR1 is SGHVS and CDR2 FNYEAQ. The sequenced part of the CDR3 DNA is TGTGCCAGCAGCTTAGGCAGGGAATACGAG. This translates into CASSLGREYE. The CDR3 reads in full as CASSLGREYEQYF.

This clone was seen repeatedly, ten times or more. The CDR3 extends 3 residues past the end of the read, so its final part is completed from the germline J gene. This sequence joins TRBV7-2 and TRBJ2-5, with 9 bases fitting TRBD2. Trimming took 5 bases from V and 2 from J; bases not matched to a gene: 6. The CDR3 spans 15 residues. Germline V gene sequence: CDR1 SGHTA, CDR2 FQGNSA. CDR3: CASSPTSGAQETQYF. Incomplete CDR3 DNA: TGTGCCAGCAGCCCGACTAGCGGAGCTCAAGAGACC.

This clone turned up a few times. The read ends 3 residues early relative to the CDR3; the germline J gene fills the gap. The genes are TRBV5-8 and TRBJ2-7; D remains unclear. Trimming removed 1 base at V and 0 bases at J, with 5 bases between. Per the germline V gene, CDR1 is SGHTS and CDR2 is YDEGEE. The CDR3 extends over 13 amino acids. This CDR3 is CASSLIDSYEQYF. The part of the CDR3 DNA that was read is TGTGCCAGCAGCTTGATAGACTCCTACGAG.

This clone was seen a handful of times. The read ends 3 residues shy of where the CDR3 ends; the end is completed using the germline J gene. The chain recombines TRBV19 with TRBJ1-1, with TRBD1 identical over 7 bases. The trim removed 8 bases at V and 2 bases at J, leaving 8 bases unmatched. The CDR3 runs 14 residues. Germline assignment: CDR1 LNHDA and CDR2 SQIVND (reference sequence). The CDR3 protein is CASHWDSLNTEAFF. The sequenced part of the CDR3 DNA is TGTGCCAGTCACTGGGACAGTTTAAACACTGAA.

Ten or more counts support this clone. The missing CDR3 end, 3 residues past where the read stops, is filled in from the germline J gene. The V and J genes are TRBV19 and TRBJ1-2; 9 bases agree with TRBD1. Germline CDR1 reads LNHDA; CDR2 reads SQIVND (reference sequence). Losses at the gene ends were 3 bases for V and 4 bases for J; bases not matched to a gene: 0. The CDR3 length is 13 residues. The covered CDR3 bases are TGTGCCAGTAGTATGGGACAGGGCTATGGC. It encodes CASSMGQGYG. The full CDR3 protein reads CASSMGQGYGYTF.

In its sample, this clone was seen many times. The sequenced fragment ends 3 residues before the CDR3 boundary, so the rest is inferred from the germline J gene. This chain joins TRBV19 and TRBJ2-7; a weak D match, TRBD1 (6 bases). Germline values: CDR1 LNHDA, CDR2 SQIVND (reference sequence). V was shortened by 7 bases and J by 3 bases, with 16 bases between the two germline ends. CDR3 length equals 14 residues. The CDR3 DNA, read in part, is TGTGCCAGTAAGGACAGAGATCTTGTCTACGAG. Protein sequence: CASKDRDLVYE. The entire CDR3 sequence reads CASKDRDLVYEQYF.

A few counts support this clone. The sequenced fragment ends 3 residues before the CDR3 boundary, so the rest is inferred from the germline J gene. The chain employs TRBV5-1 and TRBJ2-1; 7 bases are a match to TRBD2. Germline loops: CDR1 SGHRS, CDR2 YFSETQ. The V and J ends lost 4 bases and 7 bases, in that order; junction bases with no gene match: 11. This CDR3 has 15 residues. CDR3 DNA, as far as it was read: TGCGCCAGCAGCCCCGAGGCGGGAGTAATTAATGAG. It yields the protein CASSPEAGVINE. The complete CDR3 protein is CASSPEAGVINEQFF.

Note on this clone: The read terminates 3 residues ahead of where the CDR3 ends, so the germline J gene completes it. This chain links TRBV6-1 with TRBJ2-1, with 9 bases fitting TRBD1. Germline assignment: CDR1 MNHNS and CDR2 SASEGT. CDR3 length: 15 amino acids. The J segment lost 2 bases and the V segment lost 4 bases, leaving 3 bases of the junction unmatched. CDR3: CASSAGQGTYNEQFF. The CDR3 DNA, read in part, is TGTGCCAGCAGTGCCGGACAGGGGACCTACAATGAG.

This clone was counted a few times. The read finishes 3 residues shy of the CDR3 end, and the germline J gene is used to complete it. The gene calls are TRBV18 and TRBJ2-5, with 7 positions matching TRBD1. The ends lost 2 bases at V and 1 base at J; junction bases unmatched: 4. This CDR3 contains 15 residues. The germline gives CDR1 KGHSH, CDR2 LQKENI. Incomplete CDR3 DNA: TGTGCCAGCTCACCAGGGGACAGCCCCCAAGAGACC. The encoded protein is CASSPGDSPQET. From start to end, the CDR3 is CASSPGDSPQETQYF.

This clone was seen only a few times. From the germline J gene comes the end of the CDR3, since the read stops 3 residues before it. The genes are TRBV20-1 and TRBJ2-7; 7 positions agree with TRBD2. In germline, CDR1 is DFQATT, CDR2 SNEGSKA (reference sequence). Losses at the gene ends were 4 bases for V and 6 bases for J; bases not matched to a gene: 18. The CDR3 runs 16 residues. The sequenced CDR3 bases are TGCAGTGCTATAGACCTAGGGGACTACCTTTTTGGCGAG. Its protein product is CSAIDLGDYLFGE. The full CDR3 is CSAIDLGDYLFGEQYF.

This clone showed up many times. The DNA ends 3 residues before the CDR3 does, and the rest of the CDR3 is filled in from the germline J gene. V usage is TRBV29-1 and J usage is TRBJ2-3; 7 positions agree with TRBD1. Trimming removed 7 bases from V and 6 bases from J; junction bases left unmatched: 7. The CDR3 length is 12 residues. CDR1 SQVTM and CDR2 ANQGSEA come from the germline V gene. The sequenced part of the CDR3 DNA is TGCAGCGGGAGGACAGGCCCTGATACG. This gives the protein CSGRTGPDT. The CDR3 reads in full as CSGRTGPDTQYF.

Details on this clone: The CDR3 goes on 3 residues after the read ends, and that part is filled in from the germline J gene. The rearrangement uses TRBV20-1 and TRBJ2-1; 7 bases agree with TRBD1. V lost 5 bases, J lost 6 bases, and 13 bases stayed unmatched. Germline CDR1 is DFQATT and CDR2 is SNEGSKA (reference sequence). This CDR3 has 15 amino acids. CDR3 bases read: TGCAGTGCTCGTCCAGGGGGATCCGTCGTCAATGAG. It codes for CSARPGGSVVNE. The full CDR3 is CSARPGGSVVNEQFF.

This clone was detected a few times. The read terminates 3 residues ahead of where the CDR3 ends, so the germline J gene completes it. The rearrangement joins TRBV30 to TRBJ2-3, with 11 bases aligning to TRBD1. The CDR3 is 15 residues long. Germline-derived CDR1 and CDR2 are GTSNPN and SVGIG (reference sequence). Trimming removed 1 base from V and 5 bases from J; junction bases left unmatched: 5. Partial CDR3 DNA: TGTGCCTGGAGTGCCTCGGGACAGGGGGGAGATACG. It codes for CAWSASGQGGDT. The entire CDR3 protein is CAWSASGQGGDTQYF.

Ten or more counts support this clone. The observed sequence ends 3 residues before the CDR3 terminus, with the missing tail filled in from the germline J gene. The chain couples TRBV5-1 to TRBJ2-2; D unclear. Trimming left V 4 bases short and J 4 bases short, with 5 bases between. Germline assignment: CDR1 SGHRS and CDR2 YFSETQ. The CDR3 has 12 residues. This CDR3 is CASSHGTGELFF. The part of the CDR3 DNA that was read is TGCGCCAGCAGCCACGGCACCGGGGAG.

Worth noting for this clone: The read gets to within 3 residues of the CDR3 end, and the germline J gene fills in the rest. The chain joins TRBV2 to TRBJ1-6; TRBD1 matches 8 bases. Germline values: CDR1 SNHLY, CDR2 FYNNEI. J gave up 10 bases and V 6 bases, and 11 bases lay outside the gene matches. The CDR3 has 15 residues. The covered CDR3 bases are TGTGCCAGCAGCACGACAGGGGCGGGAGAATCACCC. It translates to CASSTTGAGESP. The whole CDR3 is CASSTTGAGESPLHF.

This clone was picked up a small number of times. With the read ending 3 residues before the CDR3 end, the germline J gene is used to fill in that end. The chain is built from TRBV19 and TRBJ2-7; 7 bases are shared with TRBD1. After removal of 10 bases from V and 3 bases from J, the junction contained 18 bases not matched to a gene. The CDR3 is 16 residues long. Germline assignment: CDR1 LNHDA and CDR2 SQIVND (reference sequence). The CDR3 spells CATSTWVPGQNYEQYF. The part of the CDR3 DNA that was read is TGTGCCACTTCCACCTGGGTACCGGGACAGAACTACGAG.

In its sample, this clone was seen many times. From the germline J gene comes the end of the CDR3, since the read stops 3 residues before it. This chain uses TRBV19 with TRBJ2-3, with D possibly TRBD2 on 7 matching bases. Per germline, CDR1 LNHDA and CDR2 SQIVND (reference sequence). The CDR3 is 15 residues long. The ends were cut back, 4 bases at V and 1 base at J, with 12 bases in the middle. CDR3 sequence: CASSTLGGGTDTQYF. The sequenced CDR3 bases are TGTGCCAGTAGTACCCTAGGGGGGGGCACAGATACG.

This clone was recorded at least ten times. Sequencing ends 3 residues short of the CDR3 end; the germline J gene provides the rest. The rearrangement joins TRBV19 to TRBJ2-3; 9 bases map to TRBD1. V shed 6 bases, J shed 2 bases, and the junction held 3 bases outside the gene matches. This CDR3 has 14 residues. Looked up from germline, CDR1 is LNHDA and CDR2 is SQIVND (reference sequence). The CDR3 bases that were read are TGTGCCAGTAGACGGACAGGGGTCACAGATACG. Its translation: CASRRTGVTDT. The whole CDR3 protein is CASRRTGVTDTQYF.

This clone was recorded at least ten times. Read data end 3 residues before the CDR3 end; the end is taken from the germline J gene. V is TRBV2 and J is TRBJ1-2, with D unclear. This CDR3 spans 15 amino acids. The germline V and J ends were trimmed by 3 bases and 0 bases, with 11 bases remaining between them. The V gene's germline CDR1 is SNHLY and CDR2 FYNNEI. Partial CDR3 DNA: TGTGCCAGCAGTGAGGAGGGTCAGGCTAACTATGGC. Translating it yields CASSEEGQANYG. In full, the CDR3 is CASSEEGQANYGYTF. The whole variable domain, remainder taken from reference TRBV2 and TRBJ1-2, is EPEVTQTPSHQVTQMGQEVILRCVPISNHLYFYWYRQILGQKVEFLVSFYNNEISEKSEIFDDQFSVERPDGSNFTLKIRSTKLEDSAMYFCASSEEGQANYGYTFGSGTRLTVV.